The 20 T cell receptor beta chains below were found in one sample sequenced in a study of cytomegalovirus exposure and HLA in healthy donors (dated by TCRdb to about 2017). Receptors were amplified or captured by the immunoSEQ multiplex PCR assay. For the multiplex PCR, a mixture combining 60 forward primers for TCR Vbeta segments and 13 reverse primers for TCR Jbeta segments was used. Drawn from immuneACCESS, this table holds only the in-frame rearrangements with V and J called that TCRdb kept. Clones are partly lost; checked studies trace under half to an unresolved V gene and leave the rest unexplained. Present in this sample are roughly 130,000 clones, 60% to 85% of which were seen just once. Just under 1% of the sample comes from the top ten. Sequencing was done on a sample of PBMCs. The receptors shown here come from a man younger than 35 in good health and CMV-seronegative.

V usage is TRBV10-3 and J usage is TRBJ2-7; 10 positions agree with TRBD1. J gave up 5 bases and V 8 bases, and 9 bases lay outside the gene matches. CDR1 and CDR2 (germline): ENHRY, SYGVKD. This CDR3 has 14 residues. CDR3 DNA: TGTGCCATCCATCAGACAGGGGGCAGAGACGAGCAGTACTTC. Encoded protein: CAIHQTGGRDEQYF.

This chain uses TRBV5-4 with TRBJ2-7; 7 nucleotides match TRBD2. The CDR3 contains 12 residues. CDR1 is SGHNT, CDR2 YYREEE, per germline (reference sequence). The V gene end was trimmed by 4 bases and the J gene end by 6 bases; junction bases not matched to a gene: 4. Here the CDR3 DNA reads TGTGCCAGCAGCATTCTAGCGGCCGAGCAGTACTTC. Translated: CASSILAAEQYF.

This clone was found once. This sequence joins TRBV27 and TRBJ1-1; D possibly corresponds to TRBD1 (5 bases). Germline V gives CDR1 MNHEY, CDR2 SMNVEV (reference sequence). The CDR3 length is 12 residues. V was clipped by 5 bases and J by 12 bases, with 16 bases between them. CDR3 residues: CASSTGLQVTFF. The CDR3 DNA is TGTGCCAGCAGTACGGGCCTACAGGTAACTTTCTTT.

The chain uses TRBV5-1 and TRBJ2-4; D is possibly TRBD1 (7 bases). The ends were cut back, 5 bases at V and 0 bases at J, with 15 bases in the middle. Looked up from germline, CDR1 is SGHRS and CDR2 is YFSETQ. The CDR3 has 16 amino acids. Here the CDR3 reads CASRLDREVAKNIQYF. The CDR3 nucleotides are TGCGCCAGCAGACTCGACAGGGAGGTAGCCAAAAACATTCAGTACTTC.

The chain is built from TRBV6-1 and TRBJ2-1; 10 bases align to TRBD1. The V segment lost 6 bases and the J segment 5 bases; nucleotides outside the gene matches: 7. Germline V lookup: CDR1 MNHNS, CDR2 SASEGT. The CDR3 extends over 15 amino acids. The CDR3 is CASSPDRGRNNEQFF. CDR3 bases: TGTGCCAGCAGCCCAGACAGGGGGCGGAACAATGAGCAGTTCTTC.

This clone was counted a few times. The CDR3 reads CASSILGGEQETQYF. CDR3 DNA sequence: TGTGCCAGCAGTATCCTCGGGGGAGAACAAGAGACCCAGTACTTC. The genes are TRBV6-5 and TRBJ2-5, with D possibly being TRBD2 (6 bases). The germline V gene encodes CDR1 MNHEY and CDR2 SVGAGI. V was cut by 5 bases and J by 2 bases, with 15 bases left in between. The CDR3 contains 15 residues.

V is TRBV4-3 and J is TRBJ2-1, with TRBD1 as a possible D gene (6 bases). Looked up from germline, CDR1 is LGHNA and CDR2 is YSLEER. V was clipped by 4 bases and J by 2 bases, with 9 bases between them. The CDR3 covers 14 residues. Written as DNA, the CDR3 is TGCGCCAGCAGCCCCCGACAGGCCTACAATGAGCAGTTCTTC. As protein: CASSPRQAYNEQFF.

This chain links TRBV6-6 with TRBJ1-4; maybe TRBD1 (5 bases). Germline V gene data show CDR1 as MNHNY and CDR2 as SVGAGI (reference sequence). This CDR3 is 16 amino acids long. The V end lost 4 bases, the J end lost 5 bases, and 17 bases lay between the germline ends. The CDR3 region is CASSSPGPHGNEKLFF. The CDR3 DNA reads as TGTGCCAGCAGTTCACCAGGGCCCCACGGCAATGAAAAACTGTTTTTT.

The CDR3 coding sequence is TGTGCCAGCAGCGCCCCCGGGACAAGTGGCTACACCTTC. Encoded protein: CASSAPGTSGYTF. The chain combines TRBV6-1 with TRBJ1-2; perhaps TRBD1 as D (6 bases). Germline V gives CDR1 MNHNS, CDR2 SASEGT. V shed 6 bases and J shed 7 bases, with 15 bases lying between them. The CDR3 is 13 residues long.

The chain combines TRBV5-6 with TRBJ2-7, with D perhaps TRBD2 (6 bases). The CDR3 consists of 17 residues. Germline V gives CDR1 SGHDT, CDR2 YYEEEE. Trimming removed 4 bases from V and 5 bases from J, with 25 bases in between. This CDR3 reads CASSLSLRDWLFDEQYF. CDR3 in DNA: TGTGCCAGCAGCCTTAGCCTGAGGGACTGGCTCTTCGACGAGCAGTACTTC.

This chain joins TRBV15 and TRBJ1-1; 9 nucleotides agree with TRBD1. V dropped 5 bases and J dropped 3; count of bases not matched to a gene: 4. This CDR3 is 14 amino acids long. Per germline, CDR1 LNHNV and CDR2 YYDKDF (reference sequence). The CDR3 reads CATSYGTGYTEAFF. The CDR3 nucleotides are TGTGCCACCAGCTATGGGACAGGGTACACTGAAGCTTTCTTT.

In this sample, this clone turned up a few times. V usage is TRBV29-1 and J usage is TRBJ1-1; D is unclear. The CDR3 runs to 13 residues. Germline CDR1 and CDR2: SQVTM and ANQGSEA. V was cut by 7 bases and J by 5 bases, with 17 bases left in between. The CDR3 region has the DNA TGCAGCGCAACCCGCGTTCGGAGTACTGAAGCTTTCTTT. This translates into CSATRVRSTEAFF.

The chain joins TRBV10-3 to TRBJ1-3; 8 bases map to TRBD1. After removal of 4 bases from V and 4 bases from J, the junction contained 9 bases not matched to a gene. Germline lookup yields CDR1 ENHRY and CDR2 SYGVKD. The length of the CDR3 is 16 residues. Here the CDR3 reads CAISGQGQGHGNTIYF. The CDR3 DNA follows: TGTGCCATCAGTGGACAGGGGCAGGGACACGGAAACACCATATATTTT.

The DNA of the CDR3 is TGTGCCAGCAGCTTGACGGGTGATGAGCAGTTCTTC. As protein: CASSLTGDEQFF. The V call is TRBV6-5, the J call TRBJ2-1; no definite D call. Trimming removed 6 bases at V and 8 bases at J, with 11 bases between. The germline V gene has CDR1 MNHEY and CDR2 SVGAGI. The CDR3 runs 12 residues.

The chain is built from TRBV10-3 and TRBJ1-5; 10 bases line up with TRBD1. Trimming took 2 bases from V and 4 from J; bases not matched to a gene: 2. The CDR3 extends over 15 amino acids. Germline lookup yields CDR1 ENHRY and CDR2 SYGVKD. CDR3 residues: CAISEGTGVNQPQHF. CDR3 DNA sequence: TGTGCCATCAGTGAGGGGACAGGGGTAAATCAGCCCCAGCATTTT.

The rearrangement joins TRBV4-1 to TRBJ1-3; D not certain. Looked up from germline, CDR1 is MGHRA and CDR2 is YSYEKL. Trimming shortened V by 4 bases and J by 0 bases, and 19 bases separated the two germline ends. The CDR3 totals 18 residues. The CDR3 nucleotides read TGCGCCAGCAGCCTAGGAGGGTCGCCACCGTTCTCTGGAAACACCATATATTTT. It encodes CASSLGGSPPFSGNTIYF.

The CDR3 spells CASSKWTGGASKNIQYF. CDR3 bases: TGTGCCAGTAGTAAATGGACAGGGGGCGCTTCCAAAAACATTCAGTACTTC. The genes are TRBV19 and TRBJ2-4, with 11 nucleotides matching TRBD1. J was trimmed by 2 bases and V by 4 bases; bases with no gene match: 7. The CDR3 runs to 17 residues. Germline V gene sequence: CDR1 LNHDA, CDR2 SQIVND (reference sequence). Supplemented by reference TRBV19 and TRBJ2-4, the full variable domain reads DGGITQSPKYLFRKEGQNVTLSCEQNLNHDAMYWYRQDPGQGLRLIYYSQIVNDFQKGDIAEGYSVSREKKESFPLTVTSAQKNPTAFYLCASSKWTGGASKNIQYFGAGTRLSVL.

This rearrangement joins TRBV2 to TRBJ2-1; perhaps TRBD1 as D (6 bases). This CDR3 comprises 15 residues. Trimming left V 4 bases short and J 0 bases short, with 10 bases between. Germline V lookup: CDR1 SNHLY, CDR2 FYNNEI. CDR3 nucleotide sequence: TGTGCCAGCAGTGCCCAGGGGAGCTCCTACAATGAGCAGTTCTTC. It translates to CASSAQGSSYNEQFF.

The chain links TRBV19 to TRBJ1-1; D gene unclear. Trimming pared 5 bases from V and 2 bases from J, leaving 9 bases between. The germline V gene encodes CDR1 LNHDA and CDR2 SQIVND (reference sequence). CDR3 length: 13 amino acids. CDR3: CASSAEGNTEAFF. DNA of the CDR3: TGTGCCAGTAGTGCAGAGGGCAACACTGAAGCTTTCTTT.

V usage is TRBV5-4 and J usage is TRBJ2-7; 7 bases align to TRBD2. The CDR3 has 15 residues. V shed 0 bases, J shed 1 base, and the junction held 4 bases outside the gene matches. Germline V gives CDR1 SGHNT, CDR2 YYREEE (reference sequence). CDR3 sequence reads: CASSLGGLQSYEQYF. For the CDR3, the DNA is TGTGCCAGCAGCTTGGGGGGACTACAGTCCTACGAGCAGTACTTC. The full variable domain, in which reference TRBV5-4 and TRBJ2-7 provide the parts outside the CDR3, is ETGVTQSPTHLIKTRGQQVTLRCSSQSGHNTVSWYQQALGQGPQFIFQYYREEENGRGNFPPRFSGLQFPNYSSELNVNALELDDSALYLCASSLGGLQSYEQYFGPGTRLTVT.